This record concerns one T cell receptor beta chain sequence. As yet, its antigen is unknown. Only in-frame clones appear in the TCRdb table, and some are missing; sequencing was by immunoSEQ multiplex PCR. The table shows about 5,500 clones, with roughly 68% occurring only once. This sample stems from a study of CD8 T cell repertoires and HIV-1 epitope variants. Study background: Controls were a CMV, EBV and flu pool, Ebola AY9, and no peptide. Equal numbers of autologous T cell-negative cells presented antigen to enriched T cells. Study-wide results and caveats: Of under ten antigen-specific beta clonotypes, over five appeared to cross-react with escape variants. Nef KF9 drew several clonotypes and HW9 one, without TAALDMSHF responses.

The sequence came from a male donor with HIV. Sequencing input: cultured CD8+ T cells derived from PBMCs.

CDR3 loop: CASGLPHPSGGHNSPLHF. The CDR3 coding sequence is TGTGCTAGTGGTTTGCCACACCCCTCAGGGGGCCATAATTCACCCCTCCACTTT. This rearrangement joins TRBV12-5 to TRBJ1-6; the match to TRBD1 covers 8 bases. The CDR3 loop spans 18 amino acids. V was pared by 2 bases and J by 5 bases, with 11 bases of the junction left unmatched. Germline CDR1 reads LGHNT; CDR2 reads FRNRAP.